The 23 T cell receptor beta chains below were found in one sample sequenced in a study of regulatory T cells in long-lasting Graves disease. Investigators prepared the TCR beta libraries by applying iRepertoire HTBI primers and Arm-PCR of CDR3 regions. TCRdb ran MiXCR on the multiplex PCR reads and lists one entry per CDR3 protein. The table lists roughly 700,000 distinct CDR3 sequences, 25% to 30% of them singletons. Time point defined: persistent/refractory GD, antithyroid drugs over 5 years with positive TRAb. The authors made the TCR library using RNA they extracted from PBMCs. The source material was peripheral blood mononuclear cells (PBMCs), sampled when the disease was refractory, from a patient treated with antithyroid drugs. These receptors were obtained from a female donor with Graves disease.

V and J are TRBV5-1 and TRBJ2-3; D gene ambiguous. The CDR3 runs 15 residues. The V end lost 3 bases, the J end lost 2 bases, and 13 bases lay between the germline ends. Germline CDR1 reads SGHRS; CDR2 reads YFSETQ. The CDR3 nucleotides are TGCGCCAGCAGCTCGACTTCGAAATCCACAGATACGCAGTATTTT. It yields the protein CASSSTSKSTDTQYF.

The chain recombines TRBV10-3 with TRBJ1-1; D is ambiguous. The V end lost 2 bases, the J end lost 2 bases, and 12 bases lay between the germline ends. The CDR3 runs 15 residues. Germline V CDR1 and CDR2: ENHRY, SYGVKD. CDR3 in amino acids: CAISESLMTNTEAFF. CDR3 bases: TGTGCCATCAGTGAGAGCTTGATGACAAACACTGAAGCTTTCTTT.

This clonotype was seen many times. This sequence joins TRBV12-3 or TRBV12-4 and TRBJ1-1; the match to TRBD1 covers 8 bases. The V gene end was trimmed by 2 bases and the J gene end by 0 bases; junction bases not matched to a gene: 8. CDR3 length equals 17 residues. In DNA form, the CDR3 reads TGTGCCAGCAGTTTATACGGGACAGGAACAATGAACACTGAAGCTTTCTTT. Its protein product is CASSLYGTGTMNTEAFF.

The rearrangement uses TRBV29-1 and TRBJ2-5, with D tentatively TRBD2 (6 bases). V was trimmed by 4 bases and J by 1 base, leaving 10 bases between them. The germline V gene has CDR1 SQVTM and CDR2 ANQGSEA. The CDR3 sequence is 13 residues long. The CDR3 spells CSVVTGVQETQYF. As DNA, the CDR3 is TGCAGCGTTGTTACGGGAGTCCAAGAGACCCAGTACTTC.

This chain links TRBV2 with TRBJ2-7; 10 nucleotides agree with TRBD2. Germline CDR1 is SNHLY and CDR2 is FYNNEI. The CDR3 length is 15 residues. With V trimmed by 6 bases and J by 4 bases, 9 bases remained unmatched. CDR3 nucleotide sequence: TGTGCCAGCAGCCCTATAGCGGGAGGAAGATACGAGCAGTACTTC. Its protein product is CASSPIAGGRYEQYF.

This rearrangement joins TRBV12-3 or TRBV12-4 to TRBJ2-7; tentatively, D is TRBD2 (7 bases). The CDR3 extends over 14 amino acids. V was cut by 6 bases and J by 4 bases, with 16 bases left in between. CDR3 nucleotide sequence: TGTGCCAGCAGCGTAGGGGGGGTCGGGTACGAGCAGTACTTC. Its protein is CASSVGGVGYEQYF.

V usage is TRBV7-9 and J usage is TRBJ1-5, with D possibly being TRBD1 (5 bases). Germline loops: CDR1 SEHNR, CDR2 FQNEAQ (reference sequence). The CDR3 sequence is 14 residues long. The V end lost 5 bases, the J end lost 4 bases, and 12 bases lay between the germline ends. In DNA form, the CDR3 reads TGTGCCAGCAGCACCCCGGGGGTAAATCAGCCCCAGCATTTT. This gives the protein CASSTPGVNQPQHF.

This clonotype occurred a few times. The gene calls are TRBV3-1 and TRBJ1-2; possible D gene TRBD1, 5 bases. The CDR3 has 16 amino acids. V dropped 1 base and J dropped 2 bases, with 14 bases sitting between them. Germline-derived CDR1 and CDR2 are LGHDT and YNNKEL (reference sequence). The CDR3 protein is CASSQVLAGSNYGYTF. Here the CDR3 DNA reads TGTGCCAGCAGCCAAGTATTGGCAGGGTCCAACTATGGCTACACCTTC. The full variable domain, its missing parts supplied by reference TRBV3-1 and TRBJ1-2, is DTAVSQTPKYLVTQMGNDKSIKCEQNLGHDTMYWYKQDSKKFLKIMFSYNNKELIINETVPNRFSPKSPDKAHLNLHINSLELGDSAVYFCASSQVLAGSNYGYTFGSGTRLTVV.

This chain connects TRBV19 to TRBJ1-2; TRBD1 matches 7 bases. CDR3 length: 13 amino acids. The trim removed 4 bases at V and 6 bases at J, leaving 5 bases unmatched. Germline lookup yields CDR1 LNHDA and CDR2 SQIVND (reference sequence). The CDR3 DNA follows: TGTGCCAGTAGTAGACAGGGAAAGAATGGCTACACCTTC. Encoded protein: CASSRQGKNGYTF.

This clonotype occurred many times. The chain couples TRBV11-2 to TRBJ2-6; D is possibly TRBD1 (5 bases). The CDR3 length is 16 residues. The germline gives CDR1 SGHAT, CDR2 FQNNGV. The V end lost 3 bases, the J end lost 0 bases, and 9 bases lay between the germline ends. DNA of the CDR3: TGTGCCAGCAGCTTCACAGGTGGCTCTGGGGCCAACGTCCTGACTTTC. This sequence encodes CASSFTGGSGANVLTF.

V and J are TRBV6-1 and TRBJ1-1; no clear D gene. The CDR3 has 14 amino acids. V shed 2 bases and J shed 1 base, with 8 bases lying between them. CDR1 and CDR2 (germline): MNHNS, SASEGT. In DNA, the CDR3 is TGTGCCAGCAGTGAAAGGGCGGAGAACACTGAAGCTTTCTTT. It translates to CASSERAENTEAFF.

V is TRBV14 and J is TRBJ1-6, with D perhaps matching TRBD1 (5 bases). Germline V CDR1 and CDR2: SGHDN, FVKESK. The CDR3 totals 15 residues. Deletions cut 1 base from V and 8 bases from J, with 12 bases between. CDR3 amino acids: CASSQAAGPHSPLHF. In DNA, the CDR3 is TGTGCCAGCAGCCAAGCGGCAGGGCCTCATTCACCCCTCCACTTT.

This clonotype was detected ten times or more. The chain couples TRBV2 to TRBJ2-5; D is uncertain. With 1 base removed from V and 2 bases from J, the gap between germline ends came to 8 bases. The CDR3 runs 14 residues. Looked up from germline, CDR1 is SNHLY and CDR2 is FYNNEI. As DNA, the CDR3 is TGTGCCAGCAGTGAAGATTTCACTCAAGAGACCCAGTACTTC. Its translation: CASSEDFTQETQYF.

A few counts support this clonotype. The V call is TRBV12-3 or TRBV12-4, the J call TRBJ1-1, with 7 bases lining up with TRBD1. The ends lost 6 bases at V and 1 base at J; junction bases unmatched: 8. The CDR3 runs to 15 residues. In DNA form, the CDR3 reads TGTGCCAGCAGGTCCAACACAGGGGCGAACACTGAAGCTTTCTTT. Encoded protein: CASRSNTGANTEAFF.

CDR3 DNA sequence: TGTGCCAGCTCAGAGGGACAGGGCGCAAACACTGAAGCTTTCTTT. This gives the protein CASSEGQGANTEAFF. This sequence joins TRBV18 and TRBJ1-1, with TRBD1 matching over 9 bases. Germline V gene lookup returns CDR1 KGHSH and CDR2 LQKENI. V lost 5 bases and J lost 2; bases outside the gene matches: 6. The CDR3 extends over 15 amino acids.

This clonotype was recorded only once. This rearrangement joins TRBV6-1 to TRBJ1-2, with 10 bases identical to TRBD1. This CDR3 is built from 15 residues. The germline CDR1 and CDR2 sequences are MNHNS and SASEGT. Trimming removed 7 bases from V and 2 bases from J; junction bases left unmatched: 7. The CDR3 reads CASNRQGAGNYGYTF. The CDR3 region has the DNA TGTGCCAGCAACCGACAGGGGGCGGGAAACTATGGCTACACCTTC.

J is TRBJ2-2 and V is TRBV12-3 or TRBV12-4; 9 bases are a match to TRBD1. The trim removed 3 bases at V and 6 bases at J, leaving 5 bases unmatched. There are 15 residues in the CDR3. As DNA, the CDR3 is TGTGCCAGCAGTTTCCGGACAGGGGTTCCCGGGGAGCTGTTTTTT. Translating gives CASSFRTGVPGELFF.

This chain joins TRBV19 and TRBJ2-2; no clear D gene. The germline V gene has CDR1 LNHDA and CDR2 SQIVND (reference sequence). The CDR3 extends over 12 amino acids. The V end was cut by 3 bases, the J end by 6 bases, with 5 bases between. The DNA for the CDR3 is TGTGCCAGTAGTATCTGGTCCGGGGAGCTGTTTTTT. This sequence encodes CASSIWSGELFF.

CDR3 nucleotide sequence: TGTGCCAGCAGCCAAGTACTAGCGGGACCCACAGATACGCAGTATTTT. Residues: CASSQVLAGPTDTQYF. This chain joins TRBV14 and TRBJ2-3; 10 bases line up with TRBD2. Looked up from germline, CDR1 is SGHDN and CDR2 is FVKESK. V lost 1 base to trimming and J lost 2 bases; unmatched junction nucleotides: 3. This CDR3 is 16 amino acids long.

This clonotype was counted at least ten times. The chain carries TRBV6-1 and TRBJ1-1; 11 bases align to TRBD1. V gave up 4 bases and J gave up 4 bases; unmatched junction bases: 5. The CDR3 is made up of 15 amino acids. Germline V gene sequence: CDR1 MNHNS, CDR2 SASEGT. For the CDR3, the DNA is TGTGCCAGCAGTGGGACAGGGGGCTTGGGCACTGAAGCTTTCTTT. Protein product: CASSGTGGLGTEAFF.

In its sample, this clonotype was seen many times. This chain links TRBV12-3 or TRBV12-4 with TRBJ2-7, with TRBD2 matching 7 bases. The CDR3 extends over 14 amino acids. J lost 2 bases, V lost 0 bases, and 1 base had no gene match. CDR3 nucleotide sequence: TGTGCCAGCAGTTTAGCGGGAGGGACCTACGAGCAGTACTTC. This codes for CASSLAGGTYEQYF.

This clonotype was observed a few times. V and J are TRBV2 and TRBJ2-7; D gene ambiguous. The germline V gene has CDR1 SNHLY and CDR2 FYNNEI. This CDR3 is built from 11 residues. The ends were cut back, 4 bases at V and 4 bases at J, with 5 bases in the middle. CDR3 nucleotides: TGTGCCAGCAGTGGGGATTACGAGCAGTACTTC. Translated, it gives CASSGDYEQYF.

The CDR3 coding sequence is TGTGCCAGCTCACCACAGGGGTTGAATGAAAAACTGTTTTTT. Amino acid sequence: CASSPQGLNEKLFF. The chain joins TRBV18 to TRBJ1-4, with D possibly being TRBD1 (5 bases). CDR3 size: 14 residues. Trimming pared 1 base from V and 5 bases from J, leaving 8 bases between. Looked up from germline, CDR1 is KGHSH and CDR2 is LQKENI.